The 32 T cell receptor beta chains below all came from one sample that was sequenced in a study of cytomegalovirus exposure and HLA in healthy donors. With 60 Vbeta and 13 Jbeta primers, the PCR was carried out. Libraries were prepared by immunoSEQ multiplex PCR; TCRdb keeps only in-frame clonotypes and omits some of them. The sample lists more than 150,000 clones, approximately 79% occurring once. The specimen sequenced was PBMCs. The receptors were gathered from a girl aged 5-17 years in good health and CMV-seropositive.

The chain carries TRBV19 and TRBJ2-3; D gene unclear. Between the trimmed V and J ends, which lost 6 bases and 0 bases, there was a span of 10 bases. Looked up from germline, CDR1 is LNHDA and CDR2 is SQIVND (reference sequence). This CDR3 region has 14 residues. The CDR3 DNA sequence: TGTGCCAGTAGGCCGACAATGAGCACAGATACGCAGTATTTT. It is translated as CASRPTMSTDTQYF.

The rearrangement joins TRBV4-1 to TRBJ1-6, with 9 bases that match TRBD1. V shed 0 bases, J shed 7 bases, and the junction held 7 bases outside the gene matches. The germline V gene has CDR1 MGHRA and CDR2 YSYEKL. The CDR3 spans 17 residues. CDR3 sequence reads: CASSQEGTGYRNSPLHF. CDR3 sequence (DNA): TGCGCCAGCAGCCAAGAGGGGACAGGGTACCGGAATTCACCCCTCCACTTT.

This rearrangement joins TRBV2 to TRBJ2-1; 7 bases align to TRBD2. CDR3 length: 15 amino acids. V lost 3 bases to trimming and J lost 8 bases; unmatched junction nucleotides: 10. CDR1 and CDR2 from the germline V gene are SNHLY and FYNNEI. The CDR3 DNA sequence: TGTGCCAGCAGTGAGTTGGGGGGGGTCCTCGATGAGCAGTTCTTC. Protein sequence: CASSELGGVLDEQFF. Drawing the rest from reference TRBV2 and TRBJ2-1, the complete variable domain is EPEVTQTPSHQVTQMGQEVILRCVPISNHLYFYWYRQILGQKVEFLVSFYNNEISEKSEIFDDQFSVERPDGSNFTLKIRSTKLEDSAMYFCASSELGGVLDEQFFGPGTRLTVL.

The V call is TRBV4-1, the J call TRBJ1-1, with a tentative D call TRBD1 (6 bases). V was cut by 1 base and J by 4 bases, with 10 bases left in between. From germline, CDR1 is MGHRA and CDR2 YSYEKL. This CDR3 spans 14 amino acids. CDR3 coding DNA: TGCGCCAGCAGCCAAGTAGGGGGAAGCACTGAAGCTTTCTTT. This codes for CASSQVGGSTEAFF.

This clone occurred a few times. The CDR3 protein is CASSYYSGESGFEQFF. The DNA for the CDR3 is TGTGCCAGCAGTTACTATAGCGGGGAGTCGGGCTTTGAGCAGTTCTTC. The V gene is TRBV6-6, the J gene TRBJ2-1, with 8 positions matching TRBD2. Losses at the gene ends were 1 base for V and 9 bases for J; bases not matched to a gene: 11. Germline lookup yields CDR1 MNHNY and CDR2 SVGAGI (reference sequence). CDR3 length equals 16 residues.

This clone showed up just once. This chain connects TRBV2 to TRBJ2-7; TRBD2 matches 8 bases. Trimming removed 0 bases from V and 6 bases from J; junction bases left unmatched: 4. The CDR3 runs to 14 residues. The germline CDR1 and CDR2 sequences are SNHLY and FYNNEI. CDR3 amino acids: CASSEAGTRGEQYF. The CDR3 DNA reads TGTGCCAGCAGTGAAGCCGGGACTAGGGGCGAGCAGTACTTC.

The chain combines TRBV6-6 with TRBJ2-1, with 9 nucleotides matching TRBD2. The V gene's germline CDR1 is MNHNY and CDR2 SVGAGI (reference sequence). This CDR3 has 15 amino acids. After removal of 1 base from V and 8 bases from J, the junction contained 6 bases not matched to a gene. As DNA, the CDR3 is TGTGCCAGCAGTTACTGGTCTAGCGGGGTTCATGAGCAGTTCTTC. This gives the protein CASSYWSSGVHEQFF.

The chain carries TRBV28 and TRBJ2-3; 7 bases are a match to TRBD2. This CDR3 is built from 16 residues. CDR1 and CDR2 (germline): MDHEN, SYDVKM. The J segment lost 6 bases and the V segment lost 5 bases, leaving 14 bases of the junction unmatched. The CDR3 sequence is CASSGRGDRNGDTQYF. In DNA, the CDR3 is TGTGCCAGCAGTGGTCGGGGGGACCGGAATGGGGATACGCAGTATTTT.

The J gene is TRBJ2-7, the V gene TRBV30; TRBD2 aligns across 7 bases. The trim removed 2 bases at V and 3 bases at J, leaving 4 bases unmatched. Germline assignment: CDR1 GTSNPN and CDR2 SVGIG (reference sequence). The CDR3 sequence is 13 residues long. CDR3 in DNA: TGTGCCTGGAGTCCCGGGGGGAGCTACGAGCAGTACTTC. Translating gives CAWSPGGSYEQYF.

The chain is built from TRBV9 and TRBJ1-3; 9 nucleotides agree with TRBD1. CDR1 SGDLS and CDR2 YYNGEE come from the germline V gene. The CDR3 has 14 residues. V lost 4 bases to trimming and J lost 5 bases; unmatched junction nucleotides: 4. The CDR3 DNA reads as TGTGCCAGCAGCACGGGACAGGGAAGAAACACCATATATTTT. Translation gives CASSTGQGRNTIYF. Filled out from reference TRBV9 and TRBJ1-3, the complete variable domain reads DSGVTQTPKHLITATGQRVTLRCSPRSGDLSVYWYQQSLDQGLQFLIQYYNGEERAKGNILERFSAQQFPDLHSELNLSSLELGDSALYFCASSTGQGRNTIYFGEGSWLTVV.

The V gene is TRBV19, the J gene TRBJ1-1; D possibly corresponds to TRBD1 (6 bases). This CDR3 spans 14 amino acids. In germline, CDR1 is LNHDA, CDR2 SQIVND (reference sequence). Trimming stripped 3 bases from V and 1 base from J, with 9 bases between. The CDR3, as DNA: TGTGCCAGTAGTATTTCGGACAGGAACACTGAAGCTTTCTTT. It specifies CASSISDRNTEAFF.

The V call is TRBV21-1, the J call TRBJ2-3; TRBD1, the D gene given by the table, was not confirmed from the DNA. TRBV21-1 is a pseudogene. The CDR3 runs 17 residues. CDR3 in DNA: TGTGCCAGCAGCACCACAGGGGTCCCTTTCATCACAGATACGCAGTATTTT. This encodes CASSTTGVPFITDTQYF.

The chain has TRBV5-1 and TRBJ2-1, with 10 nucleotides matching TRBD1. The CDR3 has 16 amino acids. The trim removed 0 bases at V and 4 bases at J, leaving 4 bases unmatched. Germline assignment: CDR1 SGHRS and CDR2 YFSETQ. This chain's CDR3 is CASSLDRQGAYNEQFF. Here the CDR3 DNA reads TGCGCCAGCAGCTTGGATAGACAGGGGGCTTACAATGAGCAGTTCTTC.

The CDR3 reads CRLTGSNGYTF. The CDR3, as DNA: TGCAGGCTGACAGGGTCTAATGGCTACACCTTC. The rearrangement joins TRBV20-1 to TRBJ1-2; 7 bases line up with TRBD1. The CDR3 loop spans 11 amino acids. Per germline, CDR1 DFQATT and CDR2 SNEGSKA (reference sequence).

The rearrangement links TRBV19 to TRBJ1-5; 7 bases are shared with TRBD1. The V segment lost 6 bases and the J segment 0 bases; nucleotides outside the gene matches: 5. Germline assignment: CDR1 LNHDA and CDR2 SQIVND (reference sequence). This CDR3 region has 15 residues. The CDR3 protein is CASSPGTASNQPQHF. CDR3 coding DNA: TGTGCCAGTAGCCCCGGGACAGCTAGCAATCAGCCCCAGCATTTT.

The chain combines TRBV27 with TRBJ2-2; D call uncertain. V gave up 5 bases and J gave up 1 base, with 2 bases separating them. The V gene's germline CDR1 is MNHEY and CDR2 SMNVEV (reference sequence). This CDR3 has 12 amino acids. The CDR3 reads CASSLNTGELFF. The DNA of the CDR3 is TGTGCCAGCAGTCTGAACACCGGGGAGCTGTTTTTT.

The chain carries TRBV4-2 and TRBJ1-5; no firm D call. Trimming stripped 1 base from V and 4 bases from J, with 26 bases between. CDR1 is LGHNA, CDR2 YNFKEQ, per germline. The CDR3 runs to 20 residues. The DNA for the CDR3 is TGTGCCAGCAGCCAAGTTGCGGTTGCGGGGAGCGGCTCTGGAAATCAGCCCCAGCATTTT. Residues: CASSQVAVAGSGSGNQPQHF.

The J gene is TRBJ2-4, the V gene TRBV4-3; 10 nucleotides match TRBD2. J was trimmed by 0 bases and V by 2 bases; bases with no gene match: 10. The CDR3 covers 19 residues. CDR1 is LGHNA and CDR2 is YSLEER in the germline V gene. The CDR3 bases are TGCGCCAGCAGCCAAAGGGTCTCTAGCGGGGGTAGAGCCAAAAACATTCAGTACTTC. This translates into CASSQRVSSGGRAKNIQYF.

This chain uses TRBV6-6 with TRBJ1-5; 7 bases agree with TRBD1. Germline V gene lookup returns CDR1 MNHNY and CDR2 SVGAGI (reference sequence). V trimming: 6 bases; J trimming: 6 bases; junction bases outside the gene matches: 8. The CDR3 sequence is 14 residues long. CDR3 in DNA: TGTGCCAGCAGCCTAGGGGGCTCGGGTCAGCCCCAGCATTTT. This sequence encodes CASSLGGSGQPQHF.

The rearrangement links TRBV7-2 to TRBJ2-7; 8 nucleotides agree with TRBD1. Germline CDR1 and CDR2: SGHTA and FQGNSA. V shed 3 bases and J 2 bases; nucleotides not matched to a gene: 6. The CDR3 covers 15 residues. The CDR3 DNA sequence: TGTGCCAGCAGCTTTGACAGGGGTATCACCTACGAGCAGTACTTC. Residues: CASSFDRGITYEQYF. The entire variable domain, with the rest obtained from reference TRBV7-2 and TRBJ2-7, is as follows: GAGVSQSPSNKVTEKGKDVELRCDPISGHTALYWYRQSLGQGLEFLIYFQGNSAPDKSGLPSDRFSAERTGGSVSTLTIQRTQQEDSAVYLCASSFDRGITYEQYFGPGTRLTVT.

The sample holds a few counts of this clone. The V and J genes are TRBV5-5 and TRBJ2-5, with D uncertain. This CDR3 comprises 11 residues. The V end was cut by 4 bases, the J end by 2 bases, with 3 bases between. Per the germline V gene, CDR1 is SGHKS and CDR2 is YYEKEE (reference sequence). The CDR3 nucleotides read TGTGCCAGCAGCCTGCAAGAGACCCAGTACTTC. This codes for CASSLQETQYF.

The rearrangement uses TRBV7-6 and TRBJ2-7, with D possibly being TRBD2 (6 bases). Trimming stripped 1 base from V and 3 bases from J, with 7 bases between. There are 13 residues in the CDR3. In germline, CDR1 is SGHVS, CDR2 FNYEAQ. CDR3 in amino acids: CASSLGGVYEQYF. CDR3 DNA sequence: TGTGCCAGCAGCTTAGGCGGGGTCTACGAGCAGTACTTC.

J is TRBJ2-7 and V is TRBV4-1; D might be TRBD1 (6 bases). The CDR3 is made up of 15 amino acids. V lost 1 base and J 3 bases, leaving 13 bases between the germline ends. Per the germline V gene, CDR1 is MGHRA and CDR2 is YSYEKL. This CDR3 reads CASSQVAGDFYEQYF. The DNA of the CDR3 is TGCGCCAGCAGCCAAGTGGCAGGGGATTTCTACGAGCAGTACTTC.

CDR3 coding DNA: TGTGCCACCAGCAGAGATAGAGCGGCGGGCAATCAGCCCCAGCATTTT. It specifies CATSRDRAAGNQPQHF. The chain employs TRBV15 and TRBJ1-5; no clear D. Germline V gives CDR1 LNHNV, CDR2 YYDKDF (reference sequence). V was clipped by 0 bases and J by 2 bases, with 11 bases between them. The CDR3 spans 16 residues.

The chain employs TRBV5-4 and TRBJ2-7; no clear D gene. Germline loops: CDR1 SGHNT, CDR2 YYREEE (reference sequence). Trimming took 0 bases from V and 5 from J, leaving 12 bases between them. This CDR3 comprises 14 residues. CDR3: CASSLESPVHEQYF. CDR3 DNA sequence: TGTGCCAGCAGCTTGGAATCACCGGTACACGAGCAGTACTTC.

This clone was seen only a few times. The chain is built from TRBV4-2 and TRBJ2-1; TRBD2 matches 15 bases. Unmatched junction bases numbered 4, after V lost 4 bases and J lost 6 bases. CDR1 LGHNA and CDR2 YNFKEQ come from the germline V gene. The length of the CDR3 is 16 residues. The CDR3 DNA reads TGTGCCAGCAGCCGGACTAGCGGGGGGGCTTTCAATGAGCAGTTCTTC. It specifies CASSRTSGGAFNEQFF.

This rearrangement joins TRBV7-9 to TRBJ2-1; no definite D call. Germline values: CDR1 SEHNR, CDR2 FQNEAQ (reference sequence). The V end was cut by 6 bases, the J end by 4 bases, with 13 bases between. There are 14 residues in the CDR3. Here the CDR3 DNA reads TGTGCCAGCAGACCCGCGGCCATTTACAATGAGCAGTTCTTC. Translation: CASRPAAIYNEQFF. Complete variable domain (other parts from reference TRBV7-9 and TRBJ2-1): DTGVSQNPRHKITKRGQNVTFRCDPISEHNRLYWYRQTLGQGPEFLTYFQNEAQLEKSRLLSDRFSAERPKGSFSTLEIQRTEQGDSAMYLCASRPAAIYNEQFFGPGTRLTVL.

The CDR3 spells CASSSLLAGGPGTGELFF. The CDR3 nucleotides read TGTGCCAGCAGTTCCCTTCTAGCGGGGGGGCCGGGCACCGGGGAGCTGTTTTTT. The V call is TRBV27, the J call TRBJ2-2; 12 positions agree with TRBD2. Germline values: CDR1 MNHEY, CDR2 SMNVEV (reference sequence). The CDR3 extends over 18 amino acids. The ends lost 4 bases at V and 4 bases at J; junction bases unmatched: 10.

The CDR3 nucleotides read TGTGCCAGCAGCGCCGACAGGTCCCGAGCCAATGAGCAGTTCTTC. It specifies CASSADRSRANEQFF. The chain uses TRBV7-2 and TRBJ2-1, with D possibly TRBD1 on 6 matching bases. Trimming took 5 bases from V and 6 from J, leaving 17 bases between them. Germline CDR1 reads SGHTA; CDR2 reads FQGNSA. CDR3 length: 15 residues.

The V call is TRBV11-2, the J call TRBJ1-4; a weak D match, TRBD1 (5 bases). The CDR3 is 16 amino acids. V lost 2 bases and J lost 5, with 15 bases in between. CDR1 and CDR2 (germline): SGHAT, FQNNGV. CDR3 sequence: CASSLMSGRVNEKLFF. DNA of the CDR3: TGTGCCAGCAGCTTAATGTCCGGCAGGGTAAATGAAAAACTGTTTTTT. Filled out from reference TRBV11-2 and TRBJ1-4, the complete variable domain reads EAGVAQSPRYKIIEKRQSVAFWCNPISGHATLYWYQQILGQGPKLLIQFQNNGVVDDSQLPKDRFSAERLKGVDSTLKIQPAKLEDSAVYLCASSLMSGRVNEKLFFGSGTQLSVL.

The gene calls are TRBV6-5 and TRBJ2-2; a weak D match, TRBD1 (5 bases). The CDR3 is 15 amino acids. CDR1 and CDR2 (germline): MNHEY, SVGAGI. V lost 6 bases, J lost 0 bases, and 11 bases lay in between. CDR3 in amino acids: CASSRTTSNTGELFF. The CDR3 DNA reads as TGTGCCAGCAGCCGGACAACCTCGAACACCGGGGAGCTGTTTTTT.

This chain connects TRBV25-1 to TRBJ1-3; TRBD1 might be the D (6 bases). Between the trimmed V and J ends, which lost 6 bases and 0 bases, there was a span of 15 bases. Germline assignment: CDR1 MGHDK and CDR2 SYGVNS. The CDR3 sequence is 16 residues long. As DNA, the CDR3 is TGTGCCAGCAGCGAGAGGGGGGGGATCTCTGGAAACACCATATATTTT. Translated: CASSERGGISGNTIYF.